The rows below give T cell receptor beta chains drawn from one sample of a study of blood T cells in healthy people across ages. TCRdb re-derived calls from the 5' RACE reads in MiXCR, one entry per CDR3 protein. The sample holds about 640,000 distinct CDR3 sequences, roughly 30% seen once. The sequencing input was blood. These receptor sequences come from a woman aged 80 or over in good health. Both conserved end residues are part of each CDR3. Fields, in order: V gene, clone size, D gene, J gene, CDR3 DNA, CDR3 protein. A D gene is named only where the DNA matches it firmly. A row's size may be missing; if present it is once, few, many or a size class.

TRBV6-6	-	-	TRBJ2-3	TGTGCCAGCGGGAATACGCAGTATTTT	CASGNTQYF
TRBV20-1	many	-	TRBJ2-3	TGCAGTGCTCCGACGGGGGCCCCGGATACGCAGTATTTT	CSAPTGAPDTQYF
TRBV10-3	few	TRBD1	TRBJ1-5	TGTGCCATCGCGCGACAGGGGGCAGATCAGCCCCAGCATTTT	CAIARQGADQPQHF
TRBV7-2	-	-	TRBJ2-2	TGTGCCAGCAGCTTAGGGGTGGGCGGGGAGCTGTTTTTT	CASSLGVGGELFF
TRBV7-9	many	TRBD1	TRBJ1-2	TGTGCCAGCAGCTTAATGGGACAGGGGGAAGGCGGCTACACCTTC	CASSLMGQGEGGYTF
TRBV7-9	-	-	TRBJ2-7	TGTGCCAGCTTAGTCGGCAGGGGGGCCCACGAGCAGTACTTC	CASLVGRGAHEQYF
TRBV7-2	many	TRBD2	TRBJ2-5	TGTGCCAGCAGCTTAGACGGGCGGGGGGGCCGGGAGACCCAGTACTTC	CASSLDGRGGRETQYF
TRBV7-2	-	TRBD1	TRBJ2-5	TGTGCCAGCAGCTTTGCCGGGACAGGGGATCAAGCGACCCAGTACTTC	CASSFAGTGDQATQYF
TRBV10-3	-	TRBD1	TRBJ2-2	TGTGCCATCAGGACCTCGGGACAGGGGGCGGGCACCGGGGAGCTGTTTTTT	CAIRTSGQGAGTGELFF
TRBV5-1	many	-	TRBJ2-5	TGCGCCAGCAGCTTGGGCGGACAGTCGGAGACCCAGTACTTC	CASSLGGQSETQYF
TRBV20-1	few	TRBD1	TRBJ2-2	TGCAGTGCCCTAGAGGGACAGGAGAACACCGGGGAGCTGTTTTTT	CSALEGQENTGELFF
TRBV7-2	many	-	TRBJ2-7	TGTGCCAGCAGCTTAGCTTCCGGGTCCCTCTCCTACGAGCAGTACTTC	CASSLASGSLSYEQYF